This T cell receptor beta chain was profiled in a study of blood T cell repertoires in COVID-19. Across the whole study: The analysed material was cDNA or gDNA that came from T cells, B-cell-depleted T cells, or PBMCs.

Clones were read by immunoSEQ multiplex PCR, and TCRdb kept only the in-frame ones, dropping some. The sample includes 330,000 or so clones, about 90% seen only once; the top ten take around 3%. CDR1 and CDR2 (germline): SGHVS, FQNEAQ. The ends lost 5 bases at V and 7 bases at J; junction bases unmatched: 10. The CDR3 has 15 residues. The sequencing sample was made of PBMCs or T cells enriched from blood (not recorded which). The receptor's source is a woman in her thirties who had recovered from COVID-19. The chain uses TRBV7-8 and TRBJ1-4; 7 bases fit TRBD1. Here the CDR3 reads CASSATGALGEKLFF. CDR3 coding DNA: TGTGCCAGCAGCGCTACAGGGGCGCTGGGTGAAAAACTGTTTTTT.